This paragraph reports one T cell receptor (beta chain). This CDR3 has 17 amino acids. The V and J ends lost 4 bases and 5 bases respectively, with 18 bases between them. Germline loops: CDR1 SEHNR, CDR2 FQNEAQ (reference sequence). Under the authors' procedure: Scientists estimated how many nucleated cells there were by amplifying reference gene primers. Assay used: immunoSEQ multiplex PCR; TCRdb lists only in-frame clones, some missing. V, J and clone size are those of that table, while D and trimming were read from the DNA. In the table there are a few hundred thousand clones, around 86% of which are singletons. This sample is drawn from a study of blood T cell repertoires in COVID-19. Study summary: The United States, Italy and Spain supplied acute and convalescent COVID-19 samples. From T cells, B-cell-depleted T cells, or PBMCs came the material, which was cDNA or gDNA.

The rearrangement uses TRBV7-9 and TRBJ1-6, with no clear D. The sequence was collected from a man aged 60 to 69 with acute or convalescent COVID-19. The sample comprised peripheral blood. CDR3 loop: CASSYGGRRIDNSPLHF. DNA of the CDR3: TGTGCCAGCAGCTATGGAGGGCGGAGGATCGATAATTCACCCCTCCACTTT. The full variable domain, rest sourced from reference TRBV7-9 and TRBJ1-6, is DTGVSQNPRHKITKRGQNVTFRCDPISEHNRLYWYRQTLGQGPEFLTYFQNEAQLEKSRLLSDRFSAERPKGSFSTLEIQRTEQGDSAMYLCASSYGGRRIDNSPLHFGNGTRLTVT.